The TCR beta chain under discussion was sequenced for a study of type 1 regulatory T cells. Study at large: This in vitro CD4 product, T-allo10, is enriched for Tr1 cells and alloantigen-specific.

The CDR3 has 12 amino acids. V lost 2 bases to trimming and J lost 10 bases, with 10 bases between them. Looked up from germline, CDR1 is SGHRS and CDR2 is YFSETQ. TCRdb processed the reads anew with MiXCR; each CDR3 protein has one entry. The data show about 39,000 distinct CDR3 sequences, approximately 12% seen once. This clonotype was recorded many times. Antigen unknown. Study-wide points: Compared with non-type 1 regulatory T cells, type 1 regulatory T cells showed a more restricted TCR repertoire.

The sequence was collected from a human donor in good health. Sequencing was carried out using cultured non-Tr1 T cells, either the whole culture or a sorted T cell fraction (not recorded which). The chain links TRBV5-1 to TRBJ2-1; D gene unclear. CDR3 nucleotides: TGCGCCAGCAGCTTCCCCCCGGAGGAGCAGTTCTTC. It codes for CASSFPPEEQFF.